Listed below are T cell receptor beta chains from one sample, sequenced in a study of cytomegalovirus exposure and HLA in healthy donors. TCRdb's table, derived via immunoSEQ multiplex PCR, lists solely in-frame clones and lacks some. Recorded for this sample: some 150,000 clones. Sequenced input: PBMCs. All receptors come from a woman between 18 and 30 years old in good health and CMV-seronegative. Each CDR3 is given with its conserved first and last residue. The D gene is left open where the match is weak.

d_gene	v_gene	j_gene	CDR3nt	CDR3aa
TRBD1	TRBV19	TRBJ1-5	TGTGCCAGTAGTACTACAGGGGGCAATCAGCCCCAGCATTTT	CASSTTGGNQPQHF
TRBD1	TRBV15	TRBJ1-1	TGTGCCACCAGCCCCCTCGGAAGACAGGGGCGGGCTTTCTTT	CATSPLGRQGRAFF
TRBD2	TRBV29-1	TRBJ2-2	TGCAGCGTTGAAGGATGGACGGGAGGGCCACCCGGGGAGCTGTTTTTT	CSVEGWTGGPPGELFF
TRBD1	TRBV9	TRBJ1-1	TGTGCCAGCAGCGAGCGGCCGATGACAGGGGTGAACACTGAAGCTTTCTTT	CASSERPMTGVNTEAFF
NA	TRBV28	TRBJ2-7	TGTGCCAGCAGTTCCCCCGGGACTTCCTACGAGCAGTACTTC	CASSSPGTSYEQYF
NA	TRBV6-5	TRBJ1-4	TGTGCCAGCAGTTACTCGGGGACTTTAATTAATGAAAAACTGTTTTTT	CASSYSGTLINEKLFF
NA	TRBV29-1	TRBJ1-2	TGCAGCGCCCTGGGGGGGGCGCGGGGAAACTATGGCTACACCTTC	CSALGGARGNYGYTF
NA	TRBV4-3	TRBJ1-3	TGCGCCAGCAGCCAAGACCAGCGAGGAGGAAACACCATATATTTT	CASSQDQRGGNTIYF
TRBD2	TRBV10-3	TRBJ2-1	TGTGCCATCAGTCCCGGACTAGCCGGGGGCCAGCAGTTCTTC	CAISPGLAGGQQFF
NA	TRBV18	TRBJ1-4	TGTGCCAGCTCGGGGGGTGAAAAACTGTTTTTT	CASSGGEKLFF
NA	TRBV7-2	TRBJ1-2	TGTGCCAGCAGCTACCCCCGGGACATCTATGGCTACACCTTC	CASSYPRDIYGYTF
TRBD2	TRBV27	TRBJ2-3	TGTGCCAGCAGTCCCTATAGCGGGAGGGCAGATACGCAGTATTTT	CASSPYSGRADTQYF
TRBD2	TRBV5-1	TRBJ2-1	TGCGCCAGCAGCTTGGTCCTCGGACTAGCAGGGAATGAGCAGTTCTTC	CASSLVLGLAGNEQFF
TRBD2	TRBV5-4	TRBJ2-1	TGTGCCAGCAGCTTGGAGCAGCGGGACTACAATGAGCAGTTCTTC	CASSLEQRDYNEQFF
NA	TRBV7-9	TRBJ2-7	TGTGCCAGCAGCTTAGACGGTGAGCAGTACTTC	CASSLDGEQYF
NA	TRBV4-3	TRBJ2-1	TGCGCCAGCAGCCAATTTGACTACCGCAACAATGAGCAGTTCTTC	CASSQFDYRNNEQFF
NA	TRBV7-2	TRBJ1-6	TGTGCCAGCAGCTTGCGAGGGAGCGATAATTCACCCCTCCACTTT	CASSLRGSDNSPLHF
NA	TRBV6-1	TRBJ1-5	TGTACCAGCTCCCTTACAGAGGGGGATCAGCCCCAGCATTTT	CTSSLTEGDQPQHF
NA	TRBV2	TRBJ1-2	TGTGCCAGCAACGCAGGGAGGGGCTACACCTTC	CASNAGRGYTF
TRBD1	TRBV19	TRBJ1-5	TGTGCCAGTAGTCCCCGACAGGGCCATCAGCCCCAGCATTTT	CASSPRQGHQPQHF
TRBD1	TRBV27	TRBJ1-3	TGTGCCAGCCAGGGGGCTTCTGGAAACACCATATATTTT	CASQGASGNTIYF
NA	TRBV7-9	TRBJ2-5	TGTGCCAGCAGCTTTACCCTCGGGGGGCATGAGTACTTC	CASSFTLGGHEYF
NA	TRBV9	TRBJ1-2	TGTGCCAGCAGCCCTCGGGTGGGGCAGATTAACTATGGCTACACCTTC	CASSPRVGQINYGYTF
TRBD1	TRBV5-1	TRBJ1-1	TGCGCCAGCAGCGGGGGACAGGAAAACACTGAAGCTTTCTTT	CASSGGQENTEAFF
NA	TRBV5-1	TRBJ2-2	TGCGCCAGCAGCTTGGCACAGGGGAACACCGGGGAGCTGTTTTTT	CASSLAQGNTGELFF
TRBD1	TRBV28	TRBJ1-1	TGTGCCAGCAGACGCAATATAGACAGGGGGTTGGGTGAAGCTTTCTTT	CASRRNIDRGLGEAFF